The source of this TCR beta chain is a study of cytomegalovirus exposure and HLA in healthy donors (TCRdb year 2017). For the wider study: An earlier analysis of roughly 570 of the donors reported about 300 Gb of sequence data and around 100 million unique TCR beta sequences obtained from approximately 180 million T cells. About 320 gigabases of sequencing data and tens of millions of unique TCR sequences were included in an early release covering over 600 HLA-typed donors. Of the roughly 400 genotyped donors, more than 75% were placed in the genetic ancestry cluster associated with self-reported Caucasian donors. The aim of the study was to test whether cataloging public T cell receptors could identify signatures of past pathogen exposure. The study used immunosequencing to profile the T cell repertoires of hundreds of subjects and linked those repertoires to cytomegalovirus serostatus. In addition to the first cohort of approximately 650 subjects, a separate validation cohort of over 90 different subjects was used. To predict cytomegalovirus infection status, the study combined high-throughput TCR immunosequencing, statistical association of individual TCRs with disease status, and machine learning. In a later analysis, previously published TCR beta repertoires from 666 donors were re-analyzed and high-resolution HLA genotyping was added so that TCR occurrence patterns could be studied. Rather than using new phenotypic data, the later analysis identified candidate immune exposures from TCR beta sequences and from how often those sequences occurred across donors. To decide whether each TCR beta V gene segment behaved as functional or pseudogenic, an earlier analysis of some 600 of the donors relied on high-throughput TCR beta sequencing. Alongside the repertoire data, information on donor age, sex, ethnicity and CMV serostatus was compiled. Genome-wide SNP genotypes for about 65% of the roughly 670 donors were used in a later genetic analysis, which treated that subset as a discovery cohort. All discovery cohort repertoires had been generated using a single sequencing platform. HLA typing covered class I and class II loci at four-digit resolution. The number of donors typed differed by locus, with 629-630 for A, B, C, DRB1 and DQB1, 522 for DQA1, nearly 610 for DPA1, and 472 for DPB1. Roughly 5 DR-DQ haplotypes were handled as single units for association and clustering, since linkage in the cohort was strong. Among 398 genotyped donors of the cohort, an average of approximately 240,000 unique TCR beta nucleotide sequences were sequenced per donor, about a sixth of them non-productive.

On this clone: The antigen it binds to is not known. Per-base qualities were not stored, and no clone one base away is much larger.

Per the germline V gene, SGDLS is the CDR1 and YYNGEE is the CDR2. Counted from cysteine to phenylalanine, this CDR3 has 15 amino acids. The DNA shown is the 45-base CDR3, in frame from base 1. V has 2 bases trimmed and J has 5 bases trimmed; junction bases matching no gene number 0. Overall results and qualifications from the work: CMV serostatus was the only immune exposure information available for the cohort. Strong co-occurrence of HLA alleles, especially DR and DQ, made assigning TCR associations to individual alleles difficult. In a later analysis, several top co-occurrence clusters were reported to appear linked to parvovirus B19, influenza, CMV and Epstein-Barr virus. Linkage disequilibrium might explain the correlated functional status among segregating V segments, but an unknown experimental factor could not be excluded. An association between a missense DCLRE1C variant and V-gene and J-gene trimming of TCR beta chains was found in a later genetic analysis and replicated in an independent cohort. The authors suggested that the approach could potentially be extended to other disease states and immunological phenotypes. In a later analysis, the rate of TCR association differed among HLA loci, with DRB1 alleles having the most associated TCRs and HLA-C alleles having the fewest. Because counts were too low, roughly 17 rarely observed V segments, including chromosome 9 orphons, were left out of the earlier analysis of roughly 600 of the donors. Presence/absence analyses assumed roughly uniform sequencing depth across donors, an assumption that may not hold. A group of highly shared sequence variants was considered likely to be a technical artifact of the sequencing pipeline. In this cohort, only TCR beta chains were sequenced, and detectable features were limited by the absence of alpha or paired-chain data. In an earlier analysis of some 500 of the donors, most TCR beta V segments were observed in productive rearrangements about 87% or about 30% of the time, broadly matching IMGT annotations. Because some donors lacked HLA typing at each locus, the association tests relied only on the typed subset. In a later analysis, most CMV-associated TCR beta chains were found to appear HLA-restricted, with HLA associations seemingly driven largely by CMV exposure. A further reported finding was that TCR beta sequences accurately predicted the HLA-A and HLA-B alleles for most subjects in the first cohort. Cytomegalovirus status was reported to be diagnosed by the classifier with high specificity and sensitivity in both the original and validation cohorts. Compared with equally common non-associated chains, HLA-associated TCR beta chains in a later analysis were more clonally expanded and had lower generation probabilities. While some public TCRs were present in many individuals, most TCR sequences turned up only very rarely across donors. In vitro tests confirmed that a few of the cytomegalovirus-associated TCR beta chains recognize cytomegalovirus antigens. At a false discovery rate of 0.05, a later analysis linked 15,000 to 20,000 TCR beta sequences to specific HLA alleles. Some IMGT-functional V segments, including TRBV6-2 and TRBV6-3, could not be distinguished by the 87-base-pair reads and were therefore excluded. In a later genetic analysis, fewer N-insertions in productive TCRs were reported among donors in an Asian-associated ancestry cluster than the 666-donor mean. The study listed 164 TCR beta chains as associated with cytomegalovirus.

Library prep was done by the immunoSEQ multiplex PCR assay. For the multiplex PCR, a mixture combining 60 forward primers for TCR Vbeta segments and 13 reverse primers for TCR Jbeta segments was used. The CDR3 region of rearranged TCR beta genes was amplified from genomic DNA with a multiplex PCR assay. Amplified TCR beta libraries were sequenced as 87-base-pair reads on the Illumina HiSeq System. Under the source paper's analysis protocol: Across the 670 or so repertoires, a later analysis counted 60 million to 90 million unique TCR beta chains, 9.5 million to 13 million of which were shared by at least two donors. To remove PCR and sequencing errors, raw reads were error-corrected and collapsed into unique sequences using a nearest-neighbor algorithm that merged closely related sequences. CDR3 sequences were aligned to IMGT reference sequences to assign V, D and J gene segments. For a sequence to be retained, a match of at least six nucleotides to both a V gene segment and a J gene segment was required. Rearrangements were called productive when the CDR3 lacked stop codons and stayed in frame with V and J; all others were non-productive. CDR3 was defined according to IMGT convention as the region running from the second conserved V-encoded cysteine to the conserved J-encoded phenylalanine. The earlier analysis of fewer than 700 of the donors excluded sequences that lacked an unambiguous match to a single V gene segment. An earlier analysis of fewer than 750 of the donors called V segments functional above 56.7% productive rearrangements and segregating when the between-donor standard deviation exceeded 5%. To diagnose cytomegalovirus status from the catalog of TCR beta chain sequences, a statistical classification framework was built. V and J gene assignment, in a later analysis, came from comparing TCR nucleotide sequences with IMGT/GENE-DB human TR gene sequences. In a later analysis, CDR3 sequences and most-parsimonious VDJ recombination scenarios were assigned using the TCRdist pipeline. A later analysis defined each TCR beta chain by its CDR3 amino acid sequence plus V-gene family, and excluded reads lacking a unique V-gene family. As a way to deal with suspected cross-contamination and a sequencing artifact, a later analysis dropped over 550 nucleotide sequences that were highly shared and had low generation probability. For each public chain, a later analysis derived a clonal expansion index from normalized ranks of inferred template counts within each repertoire. In a later analysis, generation probabilities were computed using a VDJ recombination model fitted to out-of-frame rearrangements, and the results were checked against IGoR. A later analysis scored TCR-TCR, TCR-HLA and TCR-CMV co-occurrence with hypergeometric tests, applying a repertoire-size bias correction to TCR pairs. False discovery rates were estimated in a later analysis by permuting HLA or CMV assignments 20 times. A later analysis grouped co-occurring TCRs with DBSCAN, adding TCRdist sequence similarity when clustering within HLA-allele-positive subsets. For co-occurrence clustering, repertoires with fewer than 30,000 or more than 120,000 public chains were excluded, along with about five repertoires with anomalous nucleotide sharing. Imported from immuneACCESS, the table was reduced by TCRdb to in-frame sequences with V and J called. These copies leave out some clones; in studies compared against another copy, an unresolved V gene accounts for under half, and the cause of the remainder is not known. The V and J calls and clone size come from that table; D and trimming were worked out from the DNA. A total of some 110,000 clones appear in this sample, about 59% of them only once. Together, the top ten hold 9.5% of the sample.

The cohort was made up of roughly 670 healthy bone marrow donors. At the time of sampling, all cohort members were nominally healthy, though unrecorded immune exposures were likely present. The donor was CMV seropositive and belonged to the group of 250 to 300 seropositive cohort members. A peripheral blood sample was collected from each donor, and TCR beta sequencing was performed on peripheral blood mononuclear cells. The Qiagen DNeasy Blood Extraction Kit was used to extract genomic DNA from the blood cell samples. The rearranged segments are TRBV9 and TRBJ2-1, with 14 bases aligning to TRBD2. This receptor was obtained from a woman between 40 and 55 years old in good health and CMV-seropositive. The sample consisted of PBMCs. CDR3 protein: CASSVGLAGDNEQFF. The DNA sequence is TGTGCCAGCAGCGTGGGACTAGCGGGAGACAATGAGCAGTTCTTC.